Listed here is a single T cell receptor beta chain. The target of this receptor is not known. The sample holds no much larger clone one base away, and base qualities are not on file. V and J are trimmed by 5 bases and 6 bases, and the gene matches miss 4 bases of the junction. Including the terminal cysteine and valine, the CDR3 comprises 12 residues. Solely the CDR3 DNA is kept, with 36 bases framed from the first base. TCRbeta CDR3 regions were amplified from genomic DNA using the immunoSEQ Assay, a bias-controlled multiplex PCR. Turning to the authors' computational methods: The number of nucleated cells in each sample was estimated from the amplification of reference gene primers within the assay. To quantify the absolute abundance of each unique TCRbeta CDR3 rearrangement, sequence reads were collapsed and filtered. For each sample, productive Simpson clonality was calculated as the square root of Simpson's diversity index across productive rearrangements. TCRdb limited this immuneACCESS table to in-frame rearrangements with V and J called. A share of clones is missing; checked studies link under half to unresolved V genes, and the rest is unexplained. Clone size and the V and J calls come from that table; the DNA yielded D and trimming. The sample table records roughly 190,000 clones; around 84% of these occur just once. The ten biggest clones cover around 21% of the sample.

This record belongs to a study of blood T cell repertoires in COVID-19 (dated by TCRdb to the early 2020s). Looking at the study overall: The collaborator samples originated in the United States, Italy and Spain and spanned the acute and convalescent phases of COVID-19. The prospective study material was composed of cDNA or gDNA derived from T cells, B-cell-depleted T cells, or PBMCs. Where available, HLA class I and class II types were obtained from metadata supplied by the sample provider rather than from assay-based typing. The repertoires were made available in a free public database intended to serve as a resource for research on the immune response to SARS-CoV-2. The samples were drawn from the first 160 participants of the ongoing ImmuneRACE study and from 1,254 subjects provided by 6 global collaborators. Deeply sampled blood TCRbeta repertoires from subjects exposed to, actively infected with, or recovered from COVID-19 were included in the dataset. A de-identified subject ID, COVID-19 status, age in years and sex were almost always included in the sample metadata. Here is what the overall study found, with its caveats: The amount of clinical and demographic metadata varied by source and participant and was provided uncurated.

Each collaborating institution followed its own protocols to collect whole blood in K2EDTA tubes. For TCRbeta analysis, collaborators shipped samples as frozen whole blood, isolated PBMCs, or DNA extracted from either of those sample types. The rearrangement combines TRBV12-3 or TRBV12-4 with TRBJ2-7; 7 bases in between match TRBD1. This receptor was taken from a human donor in a cohort sampled during active COVID-19. The material sequenced was peripheral blood. The CDR3 region has the sequence CASSATGSEQYV. The DNA reads TGTGCCAGCAGTGCGACAGGGTCCGAGCAGTACGTC.